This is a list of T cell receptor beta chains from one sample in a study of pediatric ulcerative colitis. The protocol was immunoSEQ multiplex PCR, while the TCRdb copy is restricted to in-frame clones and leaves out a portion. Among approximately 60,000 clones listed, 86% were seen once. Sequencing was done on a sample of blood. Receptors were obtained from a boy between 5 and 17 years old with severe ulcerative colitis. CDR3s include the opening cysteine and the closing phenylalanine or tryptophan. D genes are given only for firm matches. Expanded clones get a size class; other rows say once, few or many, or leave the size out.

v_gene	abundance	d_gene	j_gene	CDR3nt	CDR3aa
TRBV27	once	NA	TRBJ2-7	TGTGCCAGCAGTTTCATGGTATCGTCCCACGAGCAGTACTTC	CASSFMVSSHEQYF
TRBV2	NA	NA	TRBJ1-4	TGTGCCAGCAGCCCCAATCGCGAGGGGGAAAAACTGTTTTTT	CASSPNREGEKLFF
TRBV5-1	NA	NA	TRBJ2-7	TGCGCCAGCAGCCAGTGGTTCACGGAGGGGTACGAGCAGTACTTC	CASSQWFTEGYEQYF
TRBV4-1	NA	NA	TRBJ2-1	TGCGCCAGCAGCCAAGGCCCTAGAGCCAATGAGCAGTTCTTC	CASSQGPRANEQFF
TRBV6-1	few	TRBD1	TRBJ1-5	TGTGCCAGCAATCGGGACAGGGTCGATCAGCCCCAGCATTTT	CASNRDRVDQPQHF
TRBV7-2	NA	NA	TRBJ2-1	TGTGCCAGCAGCCCCGGGACTGGAGGCTACAATGAGCAGTTCTTC	CASSPGTGGYNEQFF
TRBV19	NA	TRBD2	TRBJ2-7	TGTGCCAGTAGGAGCGGGAGGTCACCCTACGAGCAGTACTTC	CASRSGRSPYEQYF
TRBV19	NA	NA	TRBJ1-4	TGTGCCAGTAGCCGCAGACAGGCGGGAGATGAAAAACTGTTTTTT	CASSRRQAGDEKLFF
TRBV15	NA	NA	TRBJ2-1	TGTGCCACCAGCAGATGGTTAAATGAGCAGTTCTTC	CATSRWLNEQFF
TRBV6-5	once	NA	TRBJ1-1	TGTGCCAGCAGTGTCGCCGGTACAGGCACTGAAGCTTTCTTT	CASSVAGTGTEAFF
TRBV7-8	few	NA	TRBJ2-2	TGTGCCAGCAGCTCCGCTGAGAACACCGGGGAGCTGTTTTTT	CASSSAENTGELFF
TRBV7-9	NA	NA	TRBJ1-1	TGTGCCAGCAGCTCCGCGAGCGGGGGGCAAACTGAAGCTTTCTTT	CASSSASGGQTEAFF
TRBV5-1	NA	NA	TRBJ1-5	TGCGCCAGCAGCTTGGAAGGGGACAGCAATCAGCCCCAGCATTTT	CASSLEGDSNQPQHF
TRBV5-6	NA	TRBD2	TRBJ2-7	TGTGCCAGCAGCCAAGGGACTAGCAACTACGAGCAGTACTTC	CASSQGTSNYEQYF
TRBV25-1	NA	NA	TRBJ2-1	TGTGCCACCATTTCTTCGGGGGTTCCCCCATCTGAGCAGTTCTTC	CATISSGVPPSEQFF
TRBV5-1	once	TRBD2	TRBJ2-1	TGCGCCAGCAGCTTGGAGCGGGGCGCCGTATACAATGAGCAGTTCTTC	CASSLERGAVYNEQFF
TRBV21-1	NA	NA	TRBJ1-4	TGTGCCAGCAGCAAAGTTGGGGGATGGGAAAAACTGTTTTTT	CASSKVGGWEKLFF
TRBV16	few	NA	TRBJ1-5	TGTGCCAGCAGCCAATCGATCGGGGGCGGACAGCCCCAGCATTTT	CASSQSIGGGQPQHF
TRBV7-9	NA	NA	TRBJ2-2	TGTGCCAGCAGCTTAGTTGCGCCAGAAGACACCGGGGAGCTGTTTTTT	CASSLVAPEDTGELFF
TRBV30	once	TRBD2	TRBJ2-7	TGTGCCTGGCGGGGGGAAAGCTCCTACGAGCAGTACTTC	CAWRGESSYEQYF
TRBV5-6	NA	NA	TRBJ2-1	TGTGCCAGCAGCTTGGGGCTGGGTGAGCAGTTCTTC	CASSLGLGEQFF
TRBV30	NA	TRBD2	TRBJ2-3	TGTGCCTGGACTAGGGGTAGCGGGAGAGATACGCAGTATTTT	CAWTRGSGRDTQYF
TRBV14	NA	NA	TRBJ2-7	TGTGCCAGCAGCCATTTTGGCGAGAGCTCCTACGAGCAGTACTTC	CASSHFGESSYEQYF
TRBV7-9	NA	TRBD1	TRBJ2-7	TGTGCCAGCAGCTTAGTCTCCACAGGGGTTCACGAGCAGTACTTC	CASSLVSTGVHEQYF
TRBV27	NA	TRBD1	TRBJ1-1	TGTGCCAGCAGTTTGTCGACAGGGGGGCTGAACACTGAAGCTTTCTTT	CASSLSTGGLNTEAFF
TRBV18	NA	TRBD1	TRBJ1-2	TGTGCCAGCTCACCAGGGACAGGGGACGGCTATGGCTACACCTTC	CASSPGTGDGYGYTF
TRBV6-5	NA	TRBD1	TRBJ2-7	TGTGCCAGCAGTTCAGGGGGCCACCTCGCGGAGCAGTACTTC	CASSSGGHLAEQYF
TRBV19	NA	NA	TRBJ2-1	TGTGCCAGTAGTGGAGGAGGGGGACTGAAGTACAATGAGCAGTTCTTC	CASSGGGGLKYNEQFF
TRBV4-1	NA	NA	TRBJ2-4	TGCGCCAGCAGCCCGGGCAGTAAAAACATTCAGTACTTC	CASSPGSKNIQYF
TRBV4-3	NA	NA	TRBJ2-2	TGCGCCAGCAGCCCTACTCGGGACGTAGTAAGGGAGCTGTTTTTT	CASSPTRDVVRELFF
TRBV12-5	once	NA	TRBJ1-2	TGTGCTAGTGGTCCACCGGACCTGATCTCGATTCGTGGCTACACCTTC	CASGPPDLISIRGYTF
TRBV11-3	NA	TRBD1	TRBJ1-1	TGTGCCAGCAGCCGGGACAGGGGGCGATTAAGCACTGAAGCTTTCTTT	CASSRDRGRLSTEAFF
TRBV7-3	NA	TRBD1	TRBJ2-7	TGTGCCAGCAGCTACGATGGGACAGGATCCTACGAGCAGTACTTC	CASSYDGTGSYEQYF
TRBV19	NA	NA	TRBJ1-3	TGTGCCAGTAGAGGCAGTGAGGACACCATATATTTT	CASRGSEDTIYF
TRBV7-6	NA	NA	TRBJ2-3	TGTGCCAGCAGCTTAATCAGCGGGAGCACAGATACGCAGTATTTT	CASSLISGSTDTQYF
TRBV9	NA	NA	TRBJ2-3	TGTGCCAGCAGCGTAGCTACGGGGAGTAGGACTTTCACAGATACGCAGTATTTT	CASSVATGSRTFTDTQYF
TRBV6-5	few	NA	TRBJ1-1	TGTGCCAGCAGTTACTCCGGAAGAAGTACTGAAGCTTTCTTT	CASSYSGRSTEAFF
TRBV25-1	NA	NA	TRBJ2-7	TGTGCCAGCAAAGTAGGTTATTACGAGCAGTACTTC	CASKVGYYEQYF
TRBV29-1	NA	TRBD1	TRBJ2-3	TGCAGCGTGGGCGGGACAGGGGTGAAAGATACGCAGTATTTT	CSVGGTGVKDTQYF
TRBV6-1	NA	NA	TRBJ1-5	TGTGCCAGCAGTGAGGACGGAGGGGGGATAAAAGGGCATCAGCCCCAGCATTTT	CASSEDGGGIKGHQPQHF
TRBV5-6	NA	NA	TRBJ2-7	TGTGCCAGCAGCAGAAAACTTAGATCCTACGAGCAGTACTTC	CASSRKLRSYEQYF
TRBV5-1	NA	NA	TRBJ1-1	TGCGCCAGCAGCTCAAATAAGAACACTGAAGCTTTCTTT	CASSSNKNTEAFF
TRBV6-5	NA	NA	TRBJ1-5	TGTGCCAGCAGAGGACCGGACGGTGGAACCCAGCATTTT	CASRGPDGGTQHF
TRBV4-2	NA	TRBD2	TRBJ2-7	TGTGCCAGCAGCCAAGTAGCAACGGGAGGGGCCTACGAGCAGTACTTC	CASSQVATGGAYEQYF
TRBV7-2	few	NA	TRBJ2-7	TGTGCCAGCAGCTTAGTAGTTGGTACGTACGAGCAGTACTTC	CASSLVVGTYEQYF